This is a list of T cell receptor beta chains from one sample in a study of T cell responses to AZD1222 COVID-19 vaccine. Here immunoSEQ multiplex PCR was the method, and the copy in TCRdb shows in-frame clones only, minus some. Of about 50,000 clones in the sample, 88% are singletons; the top ten hold about 15%. Specimen: peripheral blood, collected on day 0 of AZD1222 vaccination. These receptors came from an adult in good health. Each CDR3 is given with its conserved first and last residue. A D gene is named only where the DNA matches it firmly. Some rows mark clone size as missing; the rest say once, few, many or name a class of expanded clone.

cdr3_length clone_size j_call d_call v_call cdr3_nt cdr3_aa
15 - TRBJ2-1 TRBD2 TRBV6-5 TGTGCCAGCAGCCCCGGACTAGCGGGAGGCGATGAGCAGTTCTTC CASSPGLAGGDEQFF
13 once TRBJ2-5 - TRBV18 TGTGCCAGCTCACCCGCAGGGCAAGCGTCCCAGTACTTC CASSPAGQASQYF
14 - TRBJ2-7 - TRBV7-2 TGTGCCAGCAGCTTAGACCACCCTAGAGACGAGCAGTACTTC CASSLDHPRDEQYF
17 - TRBJ2-1 TRBD2 TRBV24-1 TGTGCCACCAGTGATTCCGGCAGCGGGAGAGGTCTCAATGAGCAGTTCTTC CATSDSGSGRGLNEQFF
16 - TRBJ1-3 - TRBV29-1 TGCAGCGTTGAAGATCGGGCTAGGGGCTCTGGAAACACCATATATTTT CSVEDRARGSGNTIYF
13 - TRBJ1-5 - TRBV6-5 TGTGCCAGCAGGGTGGGGGGGGACCAGCCCCAGCATTTT CASRVGGDQPQHF
11 once TRBJ1-3 - TRBV29-1 TGCAGCGTTGAACGGGGAAACACCATATATTTT CSVERGNTIYF
14 - TRBJ2-1 TRBD2 TRBV5-1 TGCGCCAGCAGTTATGAGGGAGGGAGATATGAGCAGTTCTTC CASSYEGGRYEQFF
17 - TRBJ1-6 - TRBV7-2 TGTGCCAGCAGCGGGGGCCCAGGTGGAACATATAATTCACCCCTCCACTTT CASSGGPGGTYNSPLHF
14 - TRBJ2-4 - TRBV25-1 TGTGCCAGCAGTGCCAGGGGTTCCGAAAACATTCAGTACTTC CASSARGSENIQYF
14 - TRBJ1-1 - TRBV2 TGTGCCAGCAGTGAAACGGACGGCTTCACTGAAGCTTTCTTT CASSETDGFTEAFF
15 - TRBJ1-4 - TRBV4-1 TGCGCCAGCAGCCAAGTTGGGGCCTTTAATGAAAAACTGTTTTTT CASSQVGAFNEKLFF
16 once TRBJ2-3 - TRBV24-1 TGTGCCACCAGTGATTTGGCTGGCGCAAACACAGATACGCAGTATTTT CATSDLAGANTDTQYF
12 - TRBJ1-2 - TRBV9 TGTGCCAGCAGCGTAGACGGGAACGGCTACACCTTC CASSVDGNGYTF
17 once TRBJ2-5 TRBD2 TRBV24-1 TGTGCCACCAGTGATTCGGGCGGACTAGCGGTAATGGAGACCCAGTACTTC CATSDSGGLAVMETQYF
17 few TRBJ2-7 - TRBV12-5 TGTGCTAGTGGTTTGGGTTCGTCCGCCCCCGGTTCTGGCGAGCAGTACTTC CASGLGSSAPGSGEQYF
15 - TRBJ2-7 - TRBV24-1 TGTGCCACCAGTTCCCGAGCGGCCCCGAACTACGAGCAGTACTTC CATSSRAAPNYEQYF
14 - TRBJ2-5 - TRBV5-8 TGTGCCAGCAGTCCCTTACAGGGGAGGGGGACCCAGTACTTC CASSPLQGRGTQYF
14 - TRBJ1-5 - TRBV6-6 TGTGCCAGCAGTCCTGGACAGCGCGGTCAGCCCCAGCATTTT CASSPGQRGQPQHF
15 - TRBJ1-6 - TRBV6-5 TGTGCCAGCACGACCAACTTAGTCGAGAAGCCACCCCTCCACTTT CASTTNLVEKPPLHF
19 - TRBJ2-7 - TRBV5-1 TGCGCCAGCAGCTCCTCCGGGACTCCAGCCCGACTAAGCTCCTACGAGCAGTACTTC CASSSSGTPARLSSYEQYF
14 once TRBJ1-4 - TRBV7-9 TGTGCCAGCAGCTTACGTGATTCTAATGAAAAACTGTTTTTT CASSLRDSNEKLFF
15 - TRBJ1-4 - TRBV11-2 TGTGCCAGCAGCTTCCAGGGCCCAACTAATGAAAAACTGTTTTTT CASSFQGPTNEKLFF
15 - TRBJ2-2 TRBD2 TRBV19 TGTGCCAGTAGGGAACTAGCGGGCCGCACCGGGGAGCTGTTTTTT CASRELAGRTGELFF
14 - TRBJ1-5 - TRBV28 TGTGCCAGCAGTTTACGGGGTAGGGGTCAGCCCCAGCATTTT CASSLRGRGQPQHF
16 - TRBJ2-5 - TRBV19 TGTGCCAGTAGTATAGAATTTGGGGCTAGACAAGAGACCCAGTACTTC CASSIEFGARQETQYF
19 - TRBJ2-6 - TRBV27 TGTGCCAGCAGTCTGGTTGGTACAGGAATCCACTCTGGGGCCAACGTCCTGACTTTC CASSLVGTGIHSGANVLTF
15 few TRBJ2-1 TRBD2 TRBV2 TGTGCCAGCAAACAGCGGGAAGGACGGTACAATGAGCAGTTCTTC CASKQREGRYNEQFF
12 - TRBJ2-3 - TRBV19 TGTGCCAGTAGTCCCAGCACAGATACGCAGTATTTT CASSPSTDTQYF
16 - TRBJ2-5 TRBD2 TRBV5-1 TGCGCCAGCAGCTTGGGGCTAGCGGGAGATCAAGAGACCCAGTACTTC CASSLGLAGDQETQYF
13 - TRBJ2-7 TRBD2 TRBV27 TGTGCCAGCAGGGGACTACTCTCCTACGAGCAGTACTTC CASRGLLSYEQYF
17 - TRBJ2-3 TRBD2 TRBV6-2/TRBV6-3 TGTGCCAGCAGTGATCCGGCAAGTAGCGGGAGGATGAATACGCAGTATTTT CASSDPASSGRMNTQYF
16 few TRBJ1-5 TRBD1 TRBV27 TGTGCCAGCAGTTTATTCGGGACAGGAGGCGGTCAGCCCCAGCATTTT CASSLFGTGGGQPQHF
14 - TRBJ1-3 - TRBV19 TGTGCCAGTAGTATCGACGGCTCTGGAAACACCATATATTTT CASSIDGSGNTIYF
14 - TRBJ2-5 - TRBV14 TGTGCCAGCAGCCAAGCTGGAAGTAGCGGGACCCAGTACTTC CASSQAGSSGTQYF
17 few TRBJ2-4 TRBD2 TRBV3-1/TRBV3-2 TGTGCCAGCAGCCAGGGACTAGCGGAAGTAGCCAAAAACATTCAGTACTTC CASSQGLAEVAKNIQYF
13 - TRBJ1-5 - TRBV10-1 TGCGCCAGCAGTGAGTGGGGAGGCCAGCCCCAGCATTTT CASSEWGGQPQHF
16 - TRBJ1-1 - TRBV7-2 TGTGCCAGCAGCTTAGCTATAGCGGGCGGGAACACTGAAGCTTTCTTT CASSLAIAGGNTEAFF
14 - TRBJ1-2 - TRBV18 TGTGCCAGCTCACCTAGGGAAGTATCGGATGGCTACACCTTC CASSPREVSDGYTF
13 - TRBJ1-2 - TRBV12-3/TRBV12-4 TGTGCCAGCAGTTTTCGGGGCGTGAGCGGCTACACCTTC CASSFRGVSGYTF
15 - TRBJ2-1 TRBD1 TRBV7-2 TGTGCCAGCAGCTCCCGGGACAGGGGGGGCAATGAGCAGTTCTTC CASSSRDRGGNEQFF
16 - TRBJ2-7 TRBD1 TRBV27 TGTGCCAGCAGTTTGACGTCCGGGACAGGGTTCCACGAGCAGTACTTC CASSLTSGTGFHEQYF
15 once TRBJ2-1 - TRBV7-2 TGTGCCAGCAGCGACGGAGGAAATACCTACAATGAGCAGTTCTTC CASSDGGNTYNEQFF
14 - TRBJ1-6 TRBD1 TRBV6-5 TGTGCCAGCAGAATAGAGGGGGCTAATTCACCCCTCCACTTT CASRIEGANSPLHF
12 - TRBJ2-5 - TRBV6-1 TGTGCCAGCAGTGAATGGGTGGAGACCCAGTACTTC CASSEWVETQYF
13 - TRBJ2-3 - TRBV24-1 TGTGCCACCAGCGTCGGCTTTACAGATACGCAGTATTTT CATSVGFTDTQYF
15 few TRBJ1-5 - TRBV19 TGTGCCAGTAGTATGGTCAGTGGGGGGCGACAGCCCCAGCATTTT CASSMVSGGRQPQHF
14 - TRBJ1-1 - TRBV19 TGTGCCAGTCGAGCCCAGGCAGACCTCTTTGAAGCTTTCTTT CASRAQADLFEAFF
15 once TRBJ2-3 - TRBV5-1 TGCGCCAGCAGCCTCGGACTCGTCCCCACAGATACGCAGTATTTT CASSLGLVPTDTQYF
12 - TRBJ1-3 - TRBV3-1/TRBV3-2 TGTGCCAGCAGCCAATCCGGAAACACCATATATTTT CASSQSGNTIYF
16 few TRBJ1-2 - TRBV9 TGTGCCAGCAGCCCCCAGGTGGGCACTACTAACTATGGCTACACCTTC CASSPQVGTTNYGYTF
15 - TRBJ2-7 - TRBV6-1 TGTGCCAGCAGTGAACCCGGGACGGGCTCCTACGAGCAGTACTTC CASSEPGTGSYEQYF
15 - TRBJ2-1 TRBD2 TRBV19 TGTGCCAGTAGGAGCAGCGGGAGCGTAGGCAATGAGCAGTTCTTC CASRSSGSVGNEQFF